This is a list of T cell receptor beta chains from one sample in a study of blood T cell repertoires in COVID-19. This table comes from immunoSEQ multiplex PCR, and its TCRdb copy is limited to in-frame clones, with some not included. Of about 160,000 clones listed, about 81% are singletons. Material for sequencing was peripheral blood. These receptors were obtained from a human donor in a cohort sampled during active COVID-19. CDR3s include the opening cysteine and the closing phenylalanine or tryptophan. A D gene is named only where the DNA matches it firmly. A clone size is listed for some rows: how often the clone was seen (once, few, many), or a class if it is expanded.

>TRBJ2-5|TRBV29-1|13|NA|TRBD2
TGCAGCGCTTCCCGGGAGGGACAAGAGACCCAGTACTTC
CSASREGQETQYF
>TRBJ2-3|TRBV7-8|15|NA|NA
TGTGCCAGCAGCGCTCACTGGACTAGCACAGATACGCAGTATTTT
CASSAHWTSTDTQYF
>TRBJ2-1|TRBV6-2/TRBV6-3|14|NA|TRBD2
TGTGCCAGCAGTAGGACTAGCGGGAGGAATGAGCAGTTCTTC
CASSRTSGRNEQFF
>TRBJ2-2|TRBV9|18|NA|TRBD1
TGTGCCAGCAGTGAAATCGAGACAGGGTACGCTAGGGCGGGGGAGCTGTTTTTT
CASSEIETGYARAGELFF
>TRBJ1-2|TRBV5-6|14|few|TRBD1
TGTGCCAGCAGCTTGAGACAGGGTATAAGTGGCTACACCTTC
CASSLRQGISGYTF
>TRBJ2-2|TRBV6-5|14|NA|NA
TGTGCCAGCAGTTACGGGGGGTTTCCGGGGGAGCTGTTTTTT
CASSYGGFPGELFF
>TRBJ2-6|TRBV5-6|14|NA|NA
TGTGCCAGCAGCCGTCCCTCTGGGGCCAACGTCCTGACTTTC
CASSRPSGANVLTF
>TRBJ2-4|TRBV29-1|16|NA|NA
TGCAGCGTTGGGCAGGGGTACCCCGATCTATTGGACATTCAGTACTTC
CSVGQGYPDLLDIQYF
>TRBJ1-6|TRBV5-4|14|NA|NA
TGTGCCAGCAGCAGCATAAGGGGGAATTCACCCCTCCACTTT
CASSSIRGNSPLHF
>TRBJ1-2|TRBV18|14|NA|NA
TGTGCCAGCTCACCCTCGGGTAATAACTATGGCTACACCTTC
CASSPSGNNYGYTF
>TRBJ1-6|TRBV19|16|NA|TRBD1
TGTGCCAGTAGTTGGTTGGTGACAGGGGATTATTCACCCCTCCACTTT
CASSWLVTGDYSPLHF
>TRBJ1-2|TRBV2|14|NA|NA
TGTGCCAGCAGTGAGACTCCGCTGCAGGGTGGCTACACCTTC
CASSETPLQGGYTF
>TRBJ1-2|TRBV28|16|NA|NA
TGTGCCAGCACCAAAAGGCGGGGTGCCGGGGCCTATGGCTACACCTTC
CASTKRRGAGAYGYTF
>TRBJ1-2|TRBV6-5|13|NA|NA
TGTGCCAGCAGTACCTTAACTACGGTAGGCTACACCTTC
CASSTLTTVGYTF
>TRBJ2-7|TRBV5-6|12|NA|NA
TGTGCCAGCAGCTTGGACACCTACGAGCAGTACTTC
CASSLDTYEQYF
>TRBJ2-3|TRBV6-5|15|once|TRBD2
TGTGCCGGGGATCGCGGGGGGGCGGGGGGAGATACGCAGTATTTT
CAGDRGGAGGDTQYF
>TRBJ2-7|TRBV5-1|15|many|TRBD1
TGCGCCAGCAGCCCCCAGGGACAGGTCTCCTACGAGCAGTACTTC
CASSPQGQVSYEQYF
>TRBJ1-2|TRBV28|13|NA|TRBD1
TGTGCCAGCAACCTACAGGGGGGCTATGGCTACACCTTC
CASNLQGGYGYTF
>TRBJ2-7|TRBV4-3|16|NA|NA
TGCGCCAGCAGCCAAGACGTTGGAGGGGCCATCTACGAGCAGTACTTC
CASSQDVGGAIYEQYF
>TRBJ1-1|TRBV4-1|14|few|NA
TGCGCCAGCAGCCCCGAGTCGGTAGACACTGAAGCTTTCTTT
CASSPESVDTEAFF
>TRBJ2-2|TRBV2|15|NA|TRBD1
TGTGCCAGCGAGTACCGCCAGGGGGACACCGGGGAGCTGTTTTTT
CASEYRQGDTGELFF
>TRBJ2-7|TRBV3-1/TRBV3-2|13|NA|TRBD2
TGTGCCAGCAGCCGGGACTACCCTGGAGAGCAGTACTTC
CASSRDYPGEQYF
>TRBJ2-1|TRBV7-3|15|NA|NA
TGTGCCAGCAGTCTAACGGGAGTCTCCTACAATGAGCAGTTCTTC
CASSLTGVSYNEQFF
>TRBJ2-7|TRBV30|15|NA|TRBD2
TGTGCCTGGAGTCCGTGGACTAGCGGAAACTACGAGCAGTACTTC
CAWSPWTSGNYEQYF
>TRBJ2-7|TRBV5-8|17|NA|TRBD2
TGTGCCAGCAGCGATCCTCTAGGGCGGGAGGGGAGCTACGAGCAGTACTTC
CASSDPLGREGSYEQYF
>TRBJ1-2|TRBV10-3|14|NA|NA
TGTGCCATCAGTACACAGAAGTCTAACTATGGCTACACCTTC
CAISTQKSNYGYTF
>TRBJ2-7|TRBV21-1|17|NA|NA
TGTGCCAGCACGCTGCCCCTCGGGGGACTAGGTTCGGACGAGCAGTACTTC
CASTLPLGGLGSDEQYF
>TRBJ1-5|TRBV19|15|NA|NA
TGTGCCAGCAGTGGCTCGCAGGTTAGCAATCAGCCCCAGCATTTT
CASSGSQVSNQPQHF
>TRBJ2-2|TRBV19|15|NA|NA
TGTGCCACCCCCGGGCGGCAGGGTAACACCGGGGAGCTGTTTTTT
CATPGRQGNTGELFF
>TRBJ2-5|TRBV20-1|11|NA|NA
TGCAGTGGGAGGGGCCAAGAGACCCAGTACTTC
CSGRGQETQYF
>TRBJ2-3|TRBV29-1|14|NA|NA
TGCAGCGTTGAAGGGATCGGAGGCACAGATACGCAGTATTTT
CSVEGIGGTDTQYF